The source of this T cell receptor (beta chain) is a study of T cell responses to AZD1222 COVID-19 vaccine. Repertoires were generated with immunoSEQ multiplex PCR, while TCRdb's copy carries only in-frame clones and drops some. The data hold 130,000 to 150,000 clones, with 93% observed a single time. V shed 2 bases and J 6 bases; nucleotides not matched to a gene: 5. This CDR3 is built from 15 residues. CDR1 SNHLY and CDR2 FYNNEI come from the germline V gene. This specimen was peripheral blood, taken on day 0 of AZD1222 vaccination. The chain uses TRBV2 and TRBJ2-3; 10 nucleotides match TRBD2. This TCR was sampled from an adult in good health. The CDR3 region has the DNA TGTGCCAGCAGTGAAAGAGCGGGAGGGCCGGATACGCAGTATTTT. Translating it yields CASSERAGGPDTQYF.